Sequencing of this T cell receptor beta chain was carried out in a study of T-cell reconstitution after alpha-beta-depleted transplantation in children. Germline CDR1 SGHTA, CDR2 FQGNSA. The germline V and J ends were trimmed by 1 base and 9 bases, with 7 bases remaining between them. CDR3 length: 12 residues. Unique molecular identifiers were used to barcode this TCRbeta library. TCRdb ran MiXCR on the PCR reads and lists one entry per CDR3 protein. The data show hundreds of thousands of distinct CDR3 sequences, around a sixth seen once. The chain links TRBV7-2 to TRBJ2-4; D is undetermined. The receptor comes from a human donor who donated a stem cell graft to a child with acute myeloid leukemia. Source: PBMCs from the stem cell graft donor, taken from the stem cell graft. The CDR3 loop is CASSLGSAIQYF. The CDR3, as DNA: TGTGCCAGCAGCTTAGGGTCGGCCATTCAGTACTTC.